The 26 T cell receptor beta chains below were found in one sample sequenced in a study of cytomegalovirus exposure and HLA in healthy donors. Primers: 60 Vbeta forward and 13 Jbeta reverse. Only in-frame clones appear in the TCRdb table, and some are missing; sequencing was by immunoSEQ multiplex PCR. The repertoire consists of over 70,000 clones, with about 80% occurring once and the leading ten covering about 34%. The sequenced sample was PBMCs. The receptors shown here come from a man aged 45-60 years in good health and CMV-seropositive.

This clone has a single count. The rearrangement uses TRBV7-9 and TRBJ1-2; D uncertain. Trimming took 8 bases from V and 4 from J, leaving 11 bases between them. The germline CDR1 and CDR2 sequences are SEHNR and FQNEAQ (reference sequence). The CDR3 extends over 12 amino acids. Here the CDR3 reads CASSAGVYGYTF. CDR3 coding DNA: TGTGCCAGCTCGGCAGGTGTCTATGGCTACACCTTC.

V and J are TRBV6-5 and TRBJ2-1; 12 nucleotides match TRBD2. The germline V gene encodes CDR1 MNHEY and CDR2 SVGAGI. The V segment lost 2 bases and the J segment 9 bases; nucleotides outside the gene matches: 5. This CDR3 has 15 residues. CDR3 nucleotides: TGTGCCAGCAGTTACACCGGACTAGCGGGATTTGAGCAGTTCTTC. This translates into CASSYTGLAGFEQFF.

The chain has TRBV23-1 and TRBJ2-7; D not certain. TRBV23-1 is recorded as an ORF, its role being uncertain. This CDR3 is 15 amino acids long. The V end was cut by 0 bases, the J end by 0 bases, with 9 bases between. CDR3 coding DNA: TGCGCCAGCAGTCAATCGAGCGACTGCTCCTACGAGCAGTACTTC. Translation gives CASSQSSDCSYEQYF.

This clone was found once. J is TRBJ2-7 and V is TRBV6-5; TRBD2 agrees at 7 bases. CDR1 and CDR2 from the germline V gene are MNHEY and SVGAGI. The CDR3 consists of 13 residues. After removal of 8 bases from V and 0 bases from J, the junction contained 4 bases not matched to a gene. In DNA form, the CDR3 reads TGTGCCAGCCGGGAGGCAAGCTCCTACGAGCAGTACTTC. It codes for CASREASSYEQYF.

The chain recombines TRBV6-1 with TRBJ1-2; 8 bases align to TRBD1. This CDR3 spans 11 amino acids. In germline, CDR1 is MNHNS, CDR2 SASEGT. Trimming at V came to 4 bases and at J to 14 bases, leaving 6 bases not matched to a gene. The CDR3 DNA reads as TGTGCCAGCAGTGGCGGACAGGGCAGGACCTTC. This codes for CASSGGQGRTF.

This chain connects TRBV19 to TRBJ2-7, with 8 bases matching TRBD2. The CDR3 is 16 amino acids. V lost 3 bases to trimming and J lost 3 bases; unmatched junction nucleotides: 10. Germline V gives CDR1 LNHDA, CDR2 SQIVND (reference sequence). CDR3 coding DNA: TGTGCCAGTAGTATCATGACTAGCGCGACGGACTACGAGCAGTACTTC. Translating it yields CASSIMTSATDYEQYF.

On this clone: It is unclear where the CDR3 begins or ends on the DNA, so no DNA is shown, and the CDR3 is as TCRdb lists it. The chain uses TRBV7-2 and TRBJ2-1; the D call in the table, TRBD1, was not verified against the DNA. Germline V lookup: CDR1 SGHTA, CDR2 FQGNSA. 14 amino acids form the CDR3, both terminal residues included. The CDR3 loop is CASSLAFGQGAGIF.

This clone occurred once. J is TRBJ1-3 and V is TRBV7-6, with 11 nucleotides matching TRBD1. The CDR3 consists of 16 residues. Germline CDR1 and CDR2: SGHVS and FNYEAQ. J lost 3 bases, V lost 5 bases, and 6 bases had no gene match. The CDR3 nucleotides are TGTGCCAGCAGCGCAGGACAGGGGGCTATTGGAAACACCATATATTTT. As protein: CASSAGQGAIGNTIYF. Full variable domain (remainder filled in from reference TRBV7-6 and TRBJ1-3): GAGVSQSPRYKVTKRGQDVALRCDPISGHVSLYWYRQALGQGPEFLTYFNYEAQQDKSGLPNDRFSAERPEGSISTLTIQRTEQRDSAMYRCASSAGQGAIGNTIYFGEGSWLTVV.

V gene TRBV5-6 combines with J gene TRBJ1-2; 8 bases line up with TRBD1. Germline V CDR1 and CDR2: SGHDT, YYEEEE. The CDR3 has 14 amino acids. V lost 4 bases to trimming and J lost 3 bases; unmatched junction nucleotides: 5. The CDR3 DNA reads as TGTGCCAGCAGCCCAGGACAGGGTTACTATGGCTACACCTTC. As protein: CASSPGQGYYGYTF.

The rearrangement links TRBV29-1 to TRBJ2-5; TRBD2 is a possible D gene (5 bases). Per the germline V gene, CDR1 is SQVTM and CDR2 is ANQGSEA. The CDR3 totals 13 residues. V gave up 7 bases and J gave up 7 bases, with 19 bases separating them. CDR3 in DNA: TGCAGCGGTGACACCCCATCGGGGTTGACCCAGTACTTC. Translation: CSGDTPSGLTQYF.

The chain combines TRBV7-8 with TRBJ2-5, with D perhaps TRBD1 (6 bases). Trimming took 3 bases from V and 5 from J, leaving 16 bases between them. The germline gives CDR1 SGHVS, CDR2 FQNEAQ. This CDR3 spans 15 amino acids. The CDR3 here is CASSFRDTEGETQYF. CDR3 nucleotide sequence: TGTGCCAGCAGCTTCCGGGACACCGAGGGGGAGACCCAGTACTTC.

The V and J genes are TRBV4-3 and TRBJ2-1, with 9 positions matching TRBD2. The germline gives CDR1 LGHNA, CDR2 YSLEER. The CDR3 spans 15 residues. V lost 3 bases, J lost 7 bases, and 7 bases stayed unmatched. The CDR3 DNA sequence: TGCGCCAGCAGCCAGGACCTTAGCGGGAGAAATGAGCAGTTCTTC. Protein: CASSQDLSGRNEQFF.

The chain recombines TRBV7-2 with TRBJ2-3; 8 positions agree with TRBD2. This CDR3 is built from 15 residues. The V gene end was trimmed by 5 bases and the J gene end by 0 bases; junction bases not matched to a gene: 4. The V gene's germline CDR1 is SGHTA and CDR2 FQGNSA. CDR3: CASSRAGASTDTQYF. CDR3 sequence (DNA): TGTGCCAGCAGCCGAGCGGGAGCTAGCACAGATACGCAGTATTTT.

The chain uses TRBV5-1 and TRBJ1-1; the match to TRBD1 covers 7 bases. With 5 bases clipped from V and 6 bases from J, the junction kept 10 bases outside the gene matches. CDR3 length: 14 amino acids. Germline CDR1 and CDR2: SGHRS and YFSETQ. CDR3 nucleotide sequence: TGCGCCAGCAGTGAGGGGGCGTATTCACCTGAAGCTTTCTTT. It specifies CASSEGAYSPEAFF.

This chain links TRBV2 with TRBJ1-5, with a weak D call TRBD1 (6 bases). Germline assignment: CDR1 SNHLY and CDR2 FYNNEI. V was clipped by 0 bases and J by 4 bases, with 10 bases between them. The CDR3 runs 15 residues. As DNA, the CDR3 is TGTGCCAGCAGTGAAGCGGGGGCAGAAAATCAGCCCCAGCATTTT. Its protein product is CASSEAGAENQPQHF.

The chain joins TRBV5-1 to TRBJ2-5; TRBD1 matches at 7 bases. The CDR3 is made up of 14 amino acids. Per the germline V gene, CDR1 is SGHRS and CDR2 is YFSETQ. Trimming at V came to 4 bases and at J to 5 bases, leaving 8 bases not matched to a gene. CDR3 region: CASSPQGVTETQYF. The CDR3 nucleotides are TGCGCCAGCAGCCCCCAGGGGGTAACGGAGACCCAGTACTTC.

J is TRBJ1-2 and V is TRBV30; TRBD1 aligns across 8 bases. The CDR3 has 12 amino acids. Germline assignment: CDR1 GTSNPN and CDR2 SVGIG (reference sequence). V lost 5 bases to trimming and J lost 5 bases; unmatched junction nucleotides: 4. The DNA for the CDR3 is TGTGCCTGGGAGGACAGGGAGTATGGCTACACCTTC. It translates to CAWEDREYGYTF.

The chain couples TRBV25-1 to TRBJ2-7; 7 positions match TRBD2. CDR3 length equals 15 residues. After removal of 0 bases from V and 3 bases from J, the junction contained 5 bases not matched to a gene. CDR1 is MGHDK, CDR2 SYGVNS, per germline. The CDR3 nucleotides are TGTGCCAGCAGTGAATACGTTGGACTAGGCTACGAGCAGTACTTC. Protein sequence: CASSEYVGLGYEQYF.

The V gene is TRBV4-3, the J gene TRBJ2-7; 13 bases map to TRBD2. Germline values: CDR1 LGHNA, CDR2 YSLEER. The CDR3 is made up of 16 amino acids. V trimming: 4 bases; J trimming: 2 bases; junction bases outside the gene matches: 5. The CDR3 DNA is TGCGCCAGCAGCCTCGGGACTAGCGGGATAGCCTACGAGCAGTACTTC. It is translated as CASSLGTSGIAYEQYF.

The rearrangement uses TRBV6-5 and TRBJ2-7; D is perhaps TRBD1 (6 bases). Germline V gene lookup returns CDR1 MNHEY and CDR2 SVGAGI. The CDR3 is 13 amino acids. Trimming pared 5 bases from V and 2 bases from J, leaving 10 bases between. The CDR3 bases are TGTGCCAGCAGTCCGGGACACCCCTACGAGCAGTACTTC. Protein sequence: CASSPGHPYEQYF.

The chain uses TRBV7-9 and TRBJ2-1; D perhaps matches TRBD2 (5 bases). Trimming pared 3 bases from V and 15 bases from J, leaving 18 bases between. The CDR3 is 13 amino acids. The germline gives CDR1 SEHNR, CDR2 FQNEAQ (reference sequence). DNA of the CDR3: TGTGCCAGCAGCTTCCTTCCCGTCGGGGTGGCGTTCTTC. Translated, it gives CASSFLPVGVAFF.

About this clone itself: At the DNA level, this CDR3 is encoded by other sequences in the same sample as well. The rearrangement joins TRBV10-1 to TRBJ2-2; a weak D match, TRBD1 (6 bases). The CDR3 contains 14 residues. Germline V lookup: CDR1 WNHNN, CDR2 SYGVQD (reference sequence). Trimming took 2 bases from V and 7 from J, leaving 11 bases between them. The CDR3, as DNA: TGCGCCAGCAGTGAGACAGGGATCATCGGGGAGCTGTTTTTT. Protein product: CASSETGIIGELFF.

The V gene is TRBV4-2, the J gene TRBJ2-6; D not certain. Trimming removed 4 bases from V and 0 bases from J, with 7 bases in between. CDR3 length: 15 amino acids. The V gene's germline CDR1 is LGHNA and CDR2 YNFKEQ. The CDR3 DNA follows: TGTGCCAGCAGCCGAACCAGCTCTGGGGCCAACGTCCTGACTTTC. Translated, it gives CASSRTSSGANVLTF.

V gene TRBV6-6 combines with J gene TRBJ2-5; TRBD1 matches at 7 bases. J gave up 1 base and V 6 bases, and 5 bases lay outside the gene matches. The CDR3 totals 14 residues. Germline CDR1 is MNHNY and CDR2 is SVGAGI (reference sequence). CDR3 protein: CASSRQGFQETQYF. The CDR3 nucleotides are TGTGCCAGCAGCCGACAGGGTTTCCAAGAGACCCAGTACTTC.

There are a few counts of this clone. The rearrangement uses TRBV7-2 and TRBJ2-7; no firm D call. The CDR3 runs to 13 residues. Trimming pared 1 base from V and 5 bases from J, leaving 9 bases between. Per the germline V gene, CDR1 is SGHTA and CDR2 is FQGNSA. CDR3 amino acids: CASSLVVRNEQYF. In DNA form, the CDR3 reads TGTGCCAGCAGCTTAGTTGTTCGTAACGAGCAGTACTTC.

CDR3 residues: CAIRSRIRQGSSYNEQFF. In DNA, the CDR3 is TGTGCCATCAGATCAAGAATTAGACAGGGCAGCTCCTACAATGAGCAGTTCTTC. This sequence joins TRBV10-3 and TRBJ2-1; 7 bases map to TRBD1. The CDR3 contains 18 residues. The germline V gene encodes CDR1 ENHRY and CDR2 SYGVKD. J lost 0 bases, V lost 6 bases, and 14 bases had no gene match.